A single sample gave rise to the 9 T cell receptor beta chains below, sequenced in a study of blood T cell repertoires in COVID-19. Sequencing was performed with immunoSEQ multiplex PCR; in TCRdb, only in-frame clones are kept and a portion is missing. The data show fewer than 250,000 clones, about 86% seen once. Input material: peripheral blood. Every receptor here comes from a man aged 50-59 years with active or convalescent COVID-19.

This chain connects TRBV18 to TRBJ2-5; the match to TRBD2 covers 7 bases. This CDR3 has 16 amino acids. Germline lookup yields CDR1 KGHSH and CDR2 LQKENI. V lost 3 bases, J lost 3 bases, and 10 bases stayed unmatched. CDR3 nucleotides: TGTGCCAGCTCACCGACGGGGGGAGGTCCGAAAGAGACCCAGTACTTC. This translates into CASSPTGGGPKETQYF.

The V gene is TRBV19, the J gene TRBJ2-6; TRBD1 aligns across 10 bases. Germline values: CDR1 LNHDA, CDR2 SQIVND (reference sequence). The CDR3 is 15 amino acids. The ends lost 6 bases at V and 2 bases at J; junction bases unmatched: 1. CDR3 nucleotide sequence: TGTGCCAGTAGAGGACAGGGGGCTGGGGCCAACGTCCTGACTTTC. This sequence encodes CASRGQGAGANVLTF.

This chain links TRBV10-1 with TRBJ2-1; 13 bases are a match to TRBD2. Germline V gene data show CDR1 as WNHNN and CDR2 as SYGVQD (reference sequence). This CDR3 contains 15 residues. Trimming at V came to 4 bases and at J to 5 bases, leaving 2 bases not matched to a gene. DNA for the CDR3: TGCGCCAGCAGTGGGACTAGCGGGGGAAACAATGAGCAGTTCTTC. This sequence encodes CASSGTSGGNNEQFF.

The chain uses TRBV5-1 and TRBJ2-7; tentatively, D is TRBD1 (5 bases). The CDR3 is made up of 17 amino acids. Germline CDR1 SGHRS, CDR2 YFSETQ. Trimming stripped 0 bases from V and 4 bases from J, with 20 bases between. CDR3 loop: CASSLDPGGALRYEQYF. Here the CDR3 DNA reads TGCGCCAGCAGCTTGGACCCCGGTGGGGCATTGCGGTACGAGCAGTACTTC.

The chain combines TRBV5-6 with TRBJ2-2; TRBD1 matches 7 bases. Germline V gives CDR1 SGHDT, CDR2 YYEEEE. The V segment lost 2 bases and the J segment 1 base; nucleotides outside the gene matches: 5. The CDR3 sequence is 16 residues long. CDR3 region: CASSLYRGRNTGELFF. In nucleotides, the CDR3 is TGTGCCAGCAGCTTATACAGGGGCAGGAACACCGGGGAGCTGTTTTTT.

In regard to this clone: The same CDR3 arises from other DNA sequences in this sample as well. As DNA, the CDR3 is TGTGCCAGCAGTTACGGGACAGGGGGTGGCTACACCTTC. It encodes CASSYGTGGGYTF. This chain connects TRBV6-5 to TRBJ1-2; 11 nucleotides match TRBD1. Germline V gene sequence: CDR1 MNHEY, CDR2 SVGAGI. J was trimmed by 7 bases and V by 2 bases; bases with no gene match: 0. The CDR3 has 13 amino acids.

The gene calls are TRBV5-4 and TRBJ2-7, with a possible D match to TRBD1 (5 bases). V lost 1 base and J lost 2, with 10 bases in between. The CDR3 is 14 residues long. Germline CDR1 and CDR2: SGHNT and YYREEE (reference sequence). The CDR3 nucleotides read TGTGCCAGCAGCTTGAAACAGGAAACCTACGAGCAGTACTTC. As protein: CASSLKQETYEQYF. The full variable domain, completed using reference TRBV5-4 and TRBJ2-7, is ETGVTQSPTHLIKTRGQQVTLRCSSQSGHNTVSWYQQALGQGPQFIFQYYREEENGRGNFPPRFSGLQFPNYSSELNVNALELDDSALYLCASSLKQETYEQYFGPGTRLTVT.

This chain uses TRBV10-1 with TRBJ2-5, with D uncertain. Trimming took 0 bases from V and 5 from J, leaving 7 bases between them. This CDR3 is built from 13 residues. Germline CDR1 reads WNHNN; CDR2 reads SYGVQD (reference sequence). CDR3 DNA: TGCGCCAGCAGTGAGTCTAGATGGGAGACCCAGTACTTC. It codes for CASSESRWETQYF.

The rearrangement links TRBV19 to TRBJ1-4; unclear D gene. The germline CDR1 and CDR2 sequences are LNHDA and SQIVND (reference sequence). This CDR3 is 13 amino acids long. V was pared by 0 bases and J by 4 bases, with 3 bases between. CDR3 loop: CASSIESNEKLFF. Written as DNA, the CDR3 is TGTGCCAGTAGTATAGAGAGTAATGAAAAACTGTTTTTT.